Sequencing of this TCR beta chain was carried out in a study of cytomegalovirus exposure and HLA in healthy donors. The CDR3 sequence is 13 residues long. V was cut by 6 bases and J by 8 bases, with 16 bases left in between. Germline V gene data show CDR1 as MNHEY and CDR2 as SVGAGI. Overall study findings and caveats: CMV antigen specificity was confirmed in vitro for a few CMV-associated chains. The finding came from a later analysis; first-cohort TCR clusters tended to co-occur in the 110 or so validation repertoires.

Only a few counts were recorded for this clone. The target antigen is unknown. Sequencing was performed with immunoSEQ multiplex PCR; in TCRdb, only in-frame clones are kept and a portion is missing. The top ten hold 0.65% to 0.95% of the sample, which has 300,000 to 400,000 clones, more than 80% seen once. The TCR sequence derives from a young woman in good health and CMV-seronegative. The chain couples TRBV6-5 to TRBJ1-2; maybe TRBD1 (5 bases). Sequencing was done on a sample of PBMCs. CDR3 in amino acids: CASSPDKRGGYTF. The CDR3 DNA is TGTGCCAGCAGCCCGGACAAGCGGGGCGGCTACACCTTC.